This T cell receptor beta chain was profiled in a study of blood T cell repertoires in COVID-19. Overall study: The analysed material was cDNA or gDNA that came from T cells, B-cell-depleted T cells, or PBMCs.

Per the original data handling: Amplified reference gene primers provided the basis for estimating nucleated cell counts. The data were produced by immunoSEQ multiplex PCR, yet TCRdb's version contains in-frame clones alone and is incomplete. D and trimming come from the DNA, and the V and J calls and clone size come from that table. The sample lists fewer than 300,000 clones, approximately 90% occurring once. CDR3 length equals 13 residues. Germline CDR1 reads SGHTA; CDR2 reads FQGTGA. Trimming removed 4 bases at V and 1 base at J, with 7 bases between. Sequencing was done on a sample of peripheral blood. The V gene is TRBV7-3, the J gene TRBJ1-1; D remains ambiguous. The clonotype originates from a woman aged 40 to 49 who had recovered from COVID-19. CDR3 DNA sequence: TGTGCCAGCAGCTCCCGGGGGAACACTGAAGCTTTCTTT. Translated: CASSSRGNTEAFF.